Listed below are T cell receptor beta chains from one sample, sequenced in a study of T cell responses to AZD1222 COVID-19 vaccine. Using immunoSEQ multiplex PCR, the repertoire was profiled, and TCRdb retains in-frame clones only, with some absent. The sample gives 150,000 or so clones, roughly 92% of which show up once; roughly 5.1% is in the top ten. The specimen comprised peripheral blood, sampled on day 0 of AZD1222 vaccination. The receptors stem from an adult in good health. CDR3s include the opening cysteine and the closing phenylalanine or tryptophan. Fields, in order: clone size, D gene, V gene, J gene, CDR3 protein, CDR3 DNA. D genes are given only for firm matches. Not all rows give a size; the values are once, few, many and, for expanded clones, a class.

-	-	TRBV7-2	TRBJ2-1	CASSLAVVYNEQFF	TGTGCCAGCAGCTTAGCAGTAGTCTACAATGAGCAGTTCTTC
-	TRBD1	TRBV10-1	TRBJ1-6	CASREGQNINYNSPLHF	TGCGCCAGCAGGGAGGGACAGAACATCAATTATAATTCACCCCTCCACTTT
-	-	TRBV3-1/TRBV3-2	TRBJ2-5	CASSQAPGWTSGTQETQYF	TGTGCCAGCAGCCAAGCCCCCGGCTGGACCTCCGGGACCCAAGAGACCCAGTACTTC
once	TRBD2	TRBV29-1	TRBJ2-1	CSVARTSGRFAEQFF	TGCAGCGTTGCGAGGACTAGCGGGAGATTTGCTGAGCAGTTCTTC
-	TRBD1	TRBV14	TRBJ1-6	CASSPSLPGTVVGDYNSPLHF	TGTGCCAGCAGCCCATCATTGCCCGGGACAGTGGTGGGGGATTATAATTCACCCCTCCACTTT
-	-	TRBV27	TRBJ1-1	CASRDTSNTEAFF	TGTGCCAGCCGCGACACCTCGAACACTGAAGCTTTCTTT
-	-	TRBV9	TRBJ2-5	CASSVRPAAGETQYF	TGTGCCAGCAGCGTGAGGCCTGCGGCGGGAGAGACCCAGTACTTC
-	-	TRBV3-1/TRBV3-2	TRBJ2-7	CASSQVSSDYEQYF	TGTGCCAGCAGCCAAGTGTCCAGCGATTACGAGCAGTACTTC
-	-	TRBV15	TRBJ1-1	CATSRGFMNTEAFF	TGTGCCACCAGCAGAGGTTTTATGAACACTGAAGCTTTCTTT
once	-	TRBV24-1	TRBJ1-1	CATSDSTLGDTEAFF	TGTGCCACCAGTGATTCGACTCTGGGGGACACTGAAGCTTTCTTT
-	TRBD1	TRBV6-5	TRBJ2-2	CASSYRQGGRELFF	TGTGCCAGCAGTTATAGACAGGGGGGCAGGGAGCTGTTTTTT
-	-	TRBV7-9	TRBJ2-1	CASSTDAGTNYNEQFF	TGTGCCAGCAGCACAGATGCCGGGACCAACTACAATGAGCAGTTCTTC
-	TRBD1	TRBV5-1	TRBJ2-7	CASSWTGWNEQYF	TGCGCCAGCAGCTGGACAGGCTGGAACGAGCAGTACTTC
-	-	TRBV5-1	TRBJ2-2	CASTLRHTDGELFF	TGCGCCAGCACCCTCAGGCACACAGACGGGGAGCTGTTTTTT
few	-	TRBV28	TRBJ1-1	CASSRIDSLNTEAFF	TGTGCCAGCAGTCGTATCGACAGCCTGAACACTGAAGCTTTCTTT
once	-	TRBV27	TRBJ1-5	CASSPRQNQPQHF	TGTGCCAGCAGTCCCCGACAGAATCAGCCCCAGCATTTT
-	-	TRBV5-1	TRBJ2-1	CASSRGPLDEQFF	TGCGCCAGCAGCCGGGGCCCCCTGGATGAGCAGTTCTTC
-	-	TRBV12-3/TRBV12-4	TRBJ2-7	CASSFRGNEQYF	TGTGCCAGCAGTTTCAGGGGTAACGAGCAGTACTTC
-	TRBD2	TRBV5-1	TRBJ2-7	CASGYSGRAREQYF	TGCGCCAGCGGGTATAGCGGGAGGGCCAGAGAGCAGTACTTC
-	-	TRBV2	TRBJ2-1	CASREGNGYNEQFF	TGTGCCAGCAGAGAGGGGAACGGTTACAATGAGCAGTTCTTC
-	TRBD1	TRBV6-5	TRBJ2-7	CASSYSRTGISYEQYF	TGTGCCAGCAGTTACTCTAGGACAGGGATCTCCTACGAGCAGTACTTC
-	TRBD1	TRBV2	TRBJ1-1	CASRLDDRGGTEAFF	TGTGCCAGCAGGCTAGATGACAGGGGAGGAACTGAAGCTTTCTTT